One sample yielded the 30 T cell receptor beta chains listed below, sequenced in a study of cytomegalovirus exposure and HLA in healthy donors. This PCR relied on a set of 60 Vbeta primers and 13 Jbeta primers. The method was immunoSEQ multiplex PCR; TCRdb's version includes in-frame clones alone and lacks a portion of them. The top ten clones hold 4% to 4.5% of a sample with about 130,000 clones, 74% of them seen once. Material for sequencing was PBMCs. The receptors derive from a woman aged 45-60 years in good health and CMV-seropositive.

The rearrangement uses TRBV11-2 and TRBJ2-1, with D possibly matching TRBD1 (6 bases). CDR1 and CDR2 (germline): SGHAT, FQNNGV. The V end lost 3 bases, the J end lost 8 bases, and 8 bases lay between the germline ends. This CDR3 is 12 amino acids long. The CDR3 DNA reads as TGTGCCAGCAGCTTTGGGGGCTATGAGCAGTTCTTC. Amino acids: CASSFGGYEQFF.

The chain couples TRBV15 to TRBJ2-3; the match to TRBD2 covers 7 bases. Trimming cost V 0 bases and J 6 bases; bases outside gene matches: 6. This CDR3 is built from 15 residues. Germline CDR1 and CDR2: LNHNV and YYDKDF (reference sequence). Written as DNA, the CDR3 is TGTGCCACCAGCAGAGAGGGGGGGGGTTATGATACGCAGTATTTT. Translation gives CATSREGGGYDTQYF. The variable domain in full, with the rest retrieved from reference TRBV15 and TRBJ2-3, is DAMVIQNPRYQVTQFGKPVTLSCSQTLNHNVMYWYQQKSSQAPKLLFHYYDKDFNNEADTPDNFQSRRPNTSFCFLDIRSPGLGDTAMYLCATSREGGGYDTQYFGPGTRLTVL.

This clone showed up just a few times. J is TRBJ1-5 and V is TRBV5-8, with no clear D. This CDR3 contains 12 residues. Germline CDR1 and CDR2: SGHTS and YDEGEE. V lost 3 bases and J lost 4, with 5 bases in between. This CDR3 is CASSSLNQPQHF. CDR3 DNA: TGTGCCAGCAGCTCTTTAAATCAGCCCCAGCATTTT.

The chain combines TRBV4-1 with TRBJ1-1; tentative D call: TRBD1 (6 bases). The V gene lost 1 base and the J gene lost 4 bases, with 16 bases spanning the gap. CDR3 length: 16 amino acids. From germline, CDR1 is MGHRA and CDR2 YSYEKL. DNA of the CDR3: TGCGCCAGCAGCCAAGGCCAGGGGAAAGGGAGCACTGAAGCTTTCTTT. Amino acids: CASSQGQGKGSTEAFF.

The chain has TRBV29-1 and TRBJ2-3; 8 bases match TRBD2. V was pared by 7 bases and J by 2 bases, with 8 bases of the junction left unmatched. The germline V gene encodes CDR1 SQVTM and CDR2 ANQGSEA. The CDR3 spans 14 residues. The CDR3 spells CSGTRGEVTDTQYF. CDR3 sequence (DNA): TGCAGCGGGACGCGGGGGGAAGTCACAGATACGCAGTATTTT.

The CDR3 here is CASSYGQGATDTQYF. The CDR3 coding sequence is TGTGCCAGCAGTTACGGACAGGGGGCTACAGATACGCAGTATTTT. V and J are TRBV6-5 and TRBJ2-3, with 11 bases identical to TRBD1. The length of the CDR3 is 15 residues. V shed 2 bases, J shed 3 bases, and the junction held 1 base outside the gene matches. The V gene's germline CDR1 is MNHEY and CDR2 SVGAGI.

The V call is TRBV5-5, the J call TRBJ1-6, with 8 bases identical to TRBD1. V trimming: 4 bases; J trimming: 7 bases; junction bases outside the gene matches: 10. From germline, CDR1 is SGHKS and CDR2 YYEKEE (reference sequence). The CDR3 loop spans 16 amino acids. CDR3 coding DNA: TGTGCCAGCAGCCAGGACAGGGCTGAACTGAATTCACCCCTCCACTTT. Protein product: CASSQDRAELNSPLHF.

V usage is TRBV7-9 and J usage is TRBJ2-6, with 8 bases fitting TRBD1. The germline gives CDR1 SEHNR, CDR2 FQNEAQ (reference sequence). The length of the CDR3 is 17 residues. V gave up 11 bases and J gave up 4 bases; unmatched junction bases: 16. This chain's CDR3 is CAGTLLQGVGGANVLTF. DNA for the CDR3: TGTGCCGGCACCCTGTTACAGGGGGTAGGAGGGGCCAACGTCCTGACTTTC.

This chain links TRBV10-3 with TRBJ2-7; 9 nucleotides match TRBD1. Trimming removed 7 bases from V and 4 bases from J; junction bases left unmatched: 5. CDR1 and CDR2 from the germline V gene are ENHRY and SYGVKD. The CDR3 runs to 13 residues. Written as DNA, the CDR3 is TGTGCCATCAAGGGACAGGGTTTATACGAGCAGTACTTC. Translated: CAIKGQGLYEQYF.

The chain recombines TRBV7-3 with TRBJ2-1, with 8 nucleotides matching TRBD2. Germline CDR1 and CDR2: SGHTA and FQGTGA. The CDR3 runs 15 residues. Losses at the gene ends were 4 bases for V and 5 bases for J; bases not matched to a gene: 7. CDR3: CASSSLGGGDNEQFF. DNA for the CDR3: TGTGCCAGCAGCTCCCTCGGGGGGGGAGACAATGAGCAGTTCTTC.

By share of the sample, this clone is medium-sized. This chain joins TRBV6-5 and TRBJ1-2; possibly TRBD1 for D (5 bases). This CDR3 is 12 amino acids long. Trimming took off 3 bases at V and 6 bases at J, with 8 bases between the two ends. Looked up from germline, CDR1 is MNHEY and CDR2 is SVGAGI. CDR3 region: CASSYVGDGYTF. For the CDR3, the DNA is TGTGCCAGCAGTTATGTAGGGGATGGCTACACCTTC.

This clone was counted between two and nine times. The rearrangement links TRBV27 to TRBJ1-5; D unclear. This CDR3 has 12 amino acids. V was shortened by 5 bases and J by 4 bases, with 6 bases between the two germline ends. CDR1 and CDR2 from the germline V gene are MNHEY and SMNVEV (reference sequence). CDR3 DNA sequence: TGTGCCAGCAGTGCAGGTAATCAGCCCCAGCATTTT. This codes for CASSAGNQPQHF.

The V and J genes are TRBV7-9 and TRBJ2-7, with 10 bases aligning to TRBD1. Germline CDR1 and CDR2: SEHNR and FQNEAQ (reference sequence). This CDR3 is 18 amino acids long. After removal of 5 bases from V and 3 bases from J, the junction contained 16 bases not matched to a gene. CDR3 nucleotides: TGTGCCAGCAGCACGAGGACAGGGGGTTCCCCCAGTATCTACGAGCAGTACTTC. Translation gives CASSTRTGGSPSIYEQYF.

The chain carries TRBV28 and TRBJ1-3; perhaps TRBD1 as D (6 bases). The CDR3 has 15 amino acids. Trimming removed 5 bases at V and 2 bases at J, with 13 bases between. The germline CDR1 and CDR2 sequences are MDHEN and SYDVKM. CDR3 coding DNA: TGTGCCAGCAGTCCAACAGGGAAGGCTGGAAACACCATATATTTT. It codes for CASSPTGKAGNTIYF.

The chain carries TRBV18 and TRBJ1-2; the match to TRBD1 covers 8 bases. Trimming cost V 3 bases and J 3 bases; bases outside gene matches: 6. Germline V gene lookup returns CDR1 KGHSH and CDR2 LQKENI. This CDR3 has 15 residues. The CDR3 protein is CASSPQDRVDYGYTF. CDR3 nucleotide sequence: TGTGCCAGCTCACCTCAGGACAGGGTCGACTATGGCTACACCTTC.

This sequence joins TRBV14 and TRBJ1-6; no reliable D call. V lost 1 base, J lost 9 bases, and 4 bases lay in between. The CDR3 is made up of 12 amino acids. Germline CDR1 and CDR2: SGHDN and FVKESK. DNA of the CDR3: TGTGCCAGCAGCCAAGGGCTTTCACCCCTCCACTTT. It codes for CASSQGLSPLHF.

This chain joins TRBV5-1 and TRBJ1-4, with TRBD1 identical over 11 bases. The CDR3 has 14 amino acids. V gave up 4 bases and J gave up 8 bases; unmatched junction bases: 4. Germline CDR1 reads SGHRS; CDR2 reads YFSETQ. CDR3 DNA: TGCGCCAGCAGCAGTGGGACAGGGGGGGAAAAACTGTTTTTT. It specifies CASSSGTGGEKLFF.

V is TRBV2 and J is TRBJ2-2; D unclear. The CDR3 contains 14 residues. Germline V gene data show CDR1 as SNHLY and CDR2 as FYNNEI. Trimming removed 6 bases at V and 3 bases at J, with 11 bases between. For the CDR3, the DNA is TGTGCCAGCAGGCTTGCACAAGACACCGGGGAGCTGTTTTTT. Translating gives CASRLAQDTGELFF.

This clone showed up just once. The V call is TRBV5-6, the J call TRBJ2-5; 7 nucleotides align to TRBD2. Looked up from germline, CDR1 is SGHDT and CDR2 is YYEEEE. Trimming took 0 bases from V and 2 from J; bases not matched to a gene: 1. The CDR3 extends over 14 amino acids. CDR3 sequence: CASSLVGRQETQYF. The CDR3 region has the DNA TGTGCCAGCAGCTTGGTCGGGAGGCAAGAGACCCAGTACTTC.

Points on this clone: In the same sample, other DNA sequences code for this CDR3. This chain links TRBV7-9 with TRBJ2-7; 7 bases are shared with TRBD1. The CDR3 is made up of 16 amino acids. Germline V gene data show CDR1 as SEHNR and CDR2 as FQNEAQ (reference sequence). With 4 bases clipped from V and 5 bases from J, the junction kept 14 bases outside the gene matches. CDR3 sequence (DNA): TGTGCCAGCAGCTCCCGGCCGGGACAGTCCGGTCACGAGCAGTACTTC. Its protein product is CASSSRPGQSGHEQYF.

V gene TRBV7-9 combines with J gene TRBJ2-2, with TRBD1 identical over 11 bases. Germline V gene lookup returns CDR1 SEHNR and CDR2 FQNEAQ (reference sequence). The V and J ends lost 4 bases and 5 bases, in that order; junction bases with no gene match: 3. The CDR3 is 15 residues long. The CDR3 region is CASSSGDRGTGELFF. The DNA of the CDR3 is TGTGCCAGCAGCTCGGGGGACAGGGGGACCGGGGAGCTGTTTTTT.

The chain employs TRBV19 and TRBJ1-2; 11 nucleotides match TRBD1. This CDR3 is 16 amino acids long. Germline lookup yields CDR1 LNHDA and CDR2 SQIVND (reference sequence). Trimming removed 5 bases from V and 4 bases from J; junction bases left unmatched: 9. The CDR3 protein is CASSAVAGTGGYGYTF. In DNA form, the CDR3 reads TGTGCCAGTAGTGCAGTCGCCGGGACAGGGGGCTATGGCTACACCTTC. The whole variable domain, remainder taken from reference TRBV19 and TRBJ1-2, is DGGITQSPKYLFRKEGQNVTLSCEQNLNHDAMYWYRQDPGQGLRLIYYSQIVNDFQKGDIAEGYSVSREKKESFPLTVTSAQKNPTAFYLCASSAVAGTGGYGYTFGSGTRLTVV.

This clone has just one count. The CDR3 region has the DNA TGTGCCAGCAGCGGCCGCGGGGGTGGCTACACCTTC. Amino acid sequence: CASSGRGGGYTF. The J gene is TRBJ1-2, the V gene TRBV9; tentatively, D is TRBD1 (5 bases). Trimming stripped 3 bases from V and 7 bases from J, with 10 bases between. This CDR3 has 12 residues. In germline, CDR1 is SGDLS, CDR2 YYNGEE.

The V gene is TRBV11-2, the J gene TRBJ1-4; TRBD1 matches 7 bases. The V gene end was trimmed by 5 bases and the J gene end by 3 bases; junction bases not matched to a gene: 12. The CDR3 contains 17 residues. Looked up from germline, CDR1 is SGHAT and CDR2 is FQNNGV. CDR3 in DNA: TGTGCCAGCAGCCCCGAGGGGGCCGGACAGCCTAATGAAAAACTGTTTTTT. Translated: CASSPEGAGQPNEKLFF.

V gene TRBV9 combines with J gene TRBJ2-1, with 8 bases fitting TRBD2. The CDR3 covers 14 residues. Germline CDR1 and CDR2: SGDLS and YYNGEE. V lost 7 bases to trimming and J lost 7 bases; unmatched junction nucleotides: 10. The CDR3 nucleotides are TGTGCCAGCGAAAATCGGGGGGGCGGGAATGAGCAGTTCTTC. It translates to CASENRGGGNEQFF.

This chain joins TRBV7-9 and TRBJ2-7; 7 bases agree with TRBD1. Per germline, CDR1 SEHNR and CDR2 FQNEAQ (reference sequence). V trimming: 5 bases; J trimming: 6 bases; junction bases outside the gene matches: 13. This CDR3 has 15 residues. As DNA, the CDR3 is TGTGCCAGCAGCCCACAGGGGTTTTCGTCGGTCGAGCAGTACTTC. Translation: CASSPQGFSSVEQYF.

The chain recombines TRBV4-1 with TRBJ1-5; D is uncertain. V lost 0 bases and J lost 7, with 7 bases in between. The CDR3 sequence is 13 residues long. Per the germline V gene, CDR1 is MGHRA and CDR2 is YSYEKL. This CDR3 reads CASSQDIFQPQHF. In nucleotides, the CDR3 is TGCGCCAGCAGCCAAGACATTTTCCAGCCCCAGCATTTT.

The chain employs TRBV6-5 and TRBJ2-7, with 9 bases lining up with TRBD2. Looked up from germline, CDR1 is MNHEY and CDR2 is SVGAGI. The CDR3 covers 15 residues. After removal of 7 bases from V and 6 bases from J, the junction contained 13 bases not matched to a gene. This chain's CDR3 is CASTSFSGGEGEQYF. The CDR3 region has the DNA TGTGCCAGCACGAGCTTTAGCGGGGGTGAGGGCGAGCAGTACTTC.

The V call is TRBV28, the J call TRBJ1-1; weak D call: TRBD1 (6 bases). The CDR3 runs to 11 residues. Germline CDR1 MDHEN, CDR2 SYDVKM. V gave up 7 bases and J gave up 7 bases, with 10 bases separating them. The CDR3 here is CASTLQGEAFF. The DNA for the CDR3 is TGTGCCAGCACCCTACAGGGTGAAGCTTTCTTT.

This clone has more than one count but fewer than ten. The gene calls are TRBV5-4 and TRBJ2-5; 10 positions match TRBD2. Germline loops: CDR1 SGHNT, CDR2 YYREEE (reference sequence). The CDR3 extends over 16 amino acids. V gave up 3 bases and J gave up 4 bases; unmatched junction bases: 9. The DNA for the CDR3 is TGTGCCAGCAGCTCGCGACTAGCGGGCTTTGTAGAGACCCAGTACTTC. Translated, it gives CASSSRLAGFVETQYF.